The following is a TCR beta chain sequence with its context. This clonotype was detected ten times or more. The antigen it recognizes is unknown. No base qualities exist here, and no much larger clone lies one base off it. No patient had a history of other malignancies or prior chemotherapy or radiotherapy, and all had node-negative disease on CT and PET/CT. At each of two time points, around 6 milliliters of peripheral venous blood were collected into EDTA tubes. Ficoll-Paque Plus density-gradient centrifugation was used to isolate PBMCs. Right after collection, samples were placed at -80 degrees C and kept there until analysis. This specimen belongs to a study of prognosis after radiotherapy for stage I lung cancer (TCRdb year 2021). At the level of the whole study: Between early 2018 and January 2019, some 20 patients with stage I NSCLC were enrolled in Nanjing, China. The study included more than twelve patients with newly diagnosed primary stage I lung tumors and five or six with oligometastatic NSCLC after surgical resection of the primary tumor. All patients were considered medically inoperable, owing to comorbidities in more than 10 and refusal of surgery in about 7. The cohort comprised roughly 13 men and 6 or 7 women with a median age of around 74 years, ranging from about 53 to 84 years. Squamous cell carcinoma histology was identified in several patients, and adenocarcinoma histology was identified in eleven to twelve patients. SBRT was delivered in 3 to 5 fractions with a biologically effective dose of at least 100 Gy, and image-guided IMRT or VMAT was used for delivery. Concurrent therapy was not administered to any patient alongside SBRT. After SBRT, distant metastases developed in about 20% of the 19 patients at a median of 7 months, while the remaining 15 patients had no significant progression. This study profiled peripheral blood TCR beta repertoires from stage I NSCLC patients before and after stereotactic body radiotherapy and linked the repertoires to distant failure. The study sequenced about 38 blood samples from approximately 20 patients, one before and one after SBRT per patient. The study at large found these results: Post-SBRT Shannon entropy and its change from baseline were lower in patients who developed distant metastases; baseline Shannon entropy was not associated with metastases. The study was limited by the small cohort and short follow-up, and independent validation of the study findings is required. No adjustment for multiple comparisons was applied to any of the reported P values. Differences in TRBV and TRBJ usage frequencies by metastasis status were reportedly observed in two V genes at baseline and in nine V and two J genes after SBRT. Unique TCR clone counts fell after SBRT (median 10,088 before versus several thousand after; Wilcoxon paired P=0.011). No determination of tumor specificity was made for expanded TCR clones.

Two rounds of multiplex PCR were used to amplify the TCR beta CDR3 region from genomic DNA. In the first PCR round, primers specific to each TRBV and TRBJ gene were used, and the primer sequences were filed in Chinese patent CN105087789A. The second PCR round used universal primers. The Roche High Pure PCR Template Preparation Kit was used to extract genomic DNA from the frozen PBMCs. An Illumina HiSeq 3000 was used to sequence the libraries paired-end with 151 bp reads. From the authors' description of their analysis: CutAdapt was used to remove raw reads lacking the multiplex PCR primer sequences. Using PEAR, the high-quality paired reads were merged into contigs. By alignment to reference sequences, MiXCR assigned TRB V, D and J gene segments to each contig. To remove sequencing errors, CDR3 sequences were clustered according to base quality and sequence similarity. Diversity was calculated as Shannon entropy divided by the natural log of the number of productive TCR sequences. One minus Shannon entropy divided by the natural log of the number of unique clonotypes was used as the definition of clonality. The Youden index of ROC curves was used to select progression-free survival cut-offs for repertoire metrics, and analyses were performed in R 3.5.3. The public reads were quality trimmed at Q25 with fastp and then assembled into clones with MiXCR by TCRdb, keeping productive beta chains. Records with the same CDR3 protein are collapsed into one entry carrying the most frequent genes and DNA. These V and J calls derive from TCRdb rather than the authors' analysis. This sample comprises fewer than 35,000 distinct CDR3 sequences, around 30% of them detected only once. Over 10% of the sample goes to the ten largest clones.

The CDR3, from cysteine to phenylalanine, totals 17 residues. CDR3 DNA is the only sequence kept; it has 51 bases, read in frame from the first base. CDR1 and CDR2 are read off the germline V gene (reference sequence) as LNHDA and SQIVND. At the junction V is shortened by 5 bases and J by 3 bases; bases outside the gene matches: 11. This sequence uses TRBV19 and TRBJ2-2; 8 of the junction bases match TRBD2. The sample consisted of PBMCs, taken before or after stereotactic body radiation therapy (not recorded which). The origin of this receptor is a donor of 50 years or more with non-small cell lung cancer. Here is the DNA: TGTGCCAGTAGTCCCCCCTGGACTAGCACAGACACCGGGGAGCTGTTTTTT. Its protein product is CASSPPWTSTDTGELFF. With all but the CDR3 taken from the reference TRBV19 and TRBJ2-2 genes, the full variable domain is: DGGITQSPKYLFRKEGQNVTLSCEQNLNHDAMYWYRQDPGQGLRLIYYSQIVNDFQKGDIAEGYSVSREKKESFPLTVTSAQKNPTAFYLCASSPPWTSTDTGELFFGEGSRLTVL.